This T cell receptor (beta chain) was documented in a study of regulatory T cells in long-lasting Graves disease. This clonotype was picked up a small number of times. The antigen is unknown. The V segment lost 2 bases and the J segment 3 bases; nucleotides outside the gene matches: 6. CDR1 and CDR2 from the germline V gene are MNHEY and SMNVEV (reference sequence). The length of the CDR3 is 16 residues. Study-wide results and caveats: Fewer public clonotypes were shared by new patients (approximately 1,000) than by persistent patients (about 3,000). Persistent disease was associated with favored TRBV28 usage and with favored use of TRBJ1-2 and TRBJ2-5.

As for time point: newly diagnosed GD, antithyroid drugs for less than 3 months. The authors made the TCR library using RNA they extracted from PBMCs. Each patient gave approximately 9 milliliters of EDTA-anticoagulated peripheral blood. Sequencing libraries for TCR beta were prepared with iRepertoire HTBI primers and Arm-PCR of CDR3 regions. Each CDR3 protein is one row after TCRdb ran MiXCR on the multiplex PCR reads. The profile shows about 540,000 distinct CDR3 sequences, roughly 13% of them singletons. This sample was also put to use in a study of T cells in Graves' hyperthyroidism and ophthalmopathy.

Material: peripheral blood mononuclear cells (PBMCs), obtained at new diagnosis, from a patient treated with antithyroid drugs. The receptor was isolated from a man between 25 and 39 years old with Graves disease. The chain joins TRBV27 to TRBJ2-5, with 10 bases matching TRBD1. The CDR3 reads CASSLGGGQGKETQYF. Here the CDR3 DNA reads TGTGCCAGCAGTTTAGGGGGGGGACAGGGGAAAGAGACCCAGTACTTC.